One sample yielded the 32 T cell receptor beta chains listed below, sequenced in a study of molecular identifiers for immune sequencing clone quantification. TCRdb fed the PCR reads into MiXCR, producing one record per CDR3 protein. Counted here are 85,000 to 130,000 distinct CDR3 sequences, 35% to 40% occurring once; the ten biggest clones make up around 4.2%. The sample was naive CD8+ T cells from blood, with Jurkat cell RNA spiked in. Subset: FACS-sorted CD8+CD4-CCR7+CD45RA+ naive T cells. Receptors originate from a human donor in good health. Some libraries in this study had Jurkat cell RNA spiked in.

This clonotype was found many times. The chain employs TRBV7-3 and TRBJ2-3; D unclear. The V gene's germline CDR1 is SGHTA and CDR2 FQGTGA. The CDR3 totals 14 residues. V was trimmed by 5 bases and J by 2 bases, leaving 11 bases between them. The CDR3 DNA reads as TGTGCCAGCAGCCCCGACCCGAACACAGATACGCAGTATTTT. As protein: CASSPDPNTDTQYF.

This clonotype has a count of ten or more. The gene calls are TRBV7-6 and TRBJ2-3; D gene uncertain. CDR3 length: 15 residues. V was shortened by 1 base and J by 6 bases, with 14 bases between the two germline ends. Germline CDR1 is SGHVS and CDR2 is FNYEAQ. CDR3 DNA: TGTGCCAGCAGCTTAGGAGGTGGGGTCTCCGATACGCAGTATTTT. Translating gives CASSLGGGVSDTQYF.

Notes on this clonotype: A single base separates this from a much larger clone, so it may be a read error. The chain carries TRBV19 and TRBJ2-2; D perhaps matches TRBD1 (6 bases). Germline lookup yields CDR1 LNHDA and CDR2 SQIVND (reference sequence). The CDR3 covers 16 residues. V lost 10 bases to trimming and J lost 7 bases, with 25 bases between them. CDR3 nucleotides: TGTGCCACCACTACCGTAGGACAGAGATTGAACGGGGAGCTGTTTTTT. It specifies CATTTVGQRLNGELFF. The full variable domain, completed using reference TRBV19 and TRBJ2-2, is DGGITQSPKYLFRKEGQNVTLSCEQNLNHDAMYWYRQDPGQGLRLIYYSQIVNDFQKGDIAEGYSVSREKKESFPLTVTSAQKNPTAFYLCATTTVGQRLNGELFFGEGSRLTVL.

This clonotype has more than one count but fewer than ten. CDR3 sequence (DNA): TGTGCCAGCAGCCTCATTAGGGGGCCCTTGAAGACCCAGTACTTC. It codes for CASSLIRGPLKTQYF. The chain joins TRBV5-6 to TRBJ2-5; the match to TRBD1 covers 7 bases. Germline-derived CDR1 and CDR2 are SGHDT and YYEEEE. V shed 4 bases and J 6 bases; nucleotides not matched to a gene: 12. CDR3 length: 15 residues. The full variable domain, with the rest looked up from reference TRBV5-6 and TRBJ2-5, is DAGVTQSPTHLIKTRGQQVTLRCSPKSGHDTVSWYQQALGQGPQFIFQYYEEEERQRGNFPDRFSGHQFPNYSSELNVNALLLGDSALYLCASSLIRGPLKTQYFGPGTRLLVL.

V gene TRBV7-9 combines with J gene TRBJ2-3; D is unclear. CDR1 and CDR2 from the germline V gene are SEHNR and FQNEAQ (reference sequence). V lost 8 bases, J lost 2 bases, and 11 bases lay in between. The CDR3 sequence is 13 residues long. CDR3 sequence reads: CASWSLDTDTQYF. CDR3 nucleotide sequence: TGTGCCAGCTGGAGCTTGGACACAGATACGCAGTATTTT.

The gene calls are TRBV7-9 and TRBJ1-4; the D is unclear. Trimming removed 5 bases at V and 2 bases at J, with 21 bases between. The germline CDR1 and CDR2 sequences are SEHNR and FQNEAQ (reference sequence). There are 18 residues in the CDR3. CDR3: CASSPTGIGGQTNEKLFF. Written as DNA, the CDR3 is TGTGCCAGCAGCCCTACCGGGATAGGTGGGCAGACTAATGAAAAACTGTTTTTT.

This clonotype was recorded a few times. The V and J genes are TRBV6-6 and TRBJ2-7; 10 bases fit TRBD1. CDR1 and CDR2 from the germline V gene are MNHNY and SVGAGI (reference sequence). The CDR3 loop spans 16 amino acids. V gave up 5 bases and J gave up 2 bases; unmatched junction bases: 9. CDR3 in amino acids: CASSPPPGQGTYEQYF. CDR3 DNA: TGTGCCAGCAGTCCGCCGCCGGGACAGGGGACCTACGAGCAGTACTTC.

This clonotype has just a few counts. The rearrangement joins TRBV3-1 to TRBJ2-5, with D tentatively TRBD1 (5 bases). Germline V gene lookup returns CDR1 LGHDT and CDR2 YNNKEL (reference sequence). The CDR3 is made up of 14 amino acids. With 0 bases removed from V and 4 bases from J, the gap between germline ends came to 9 bases. The CDR3: CASSQDWQGETQYF. CDR3 in DNA: TGTGCCAGCAGCCAAGATTGGCAGGGAGAGACCCAGTACTTC.

This clonotype was recorded many times. The rearrangement joins TRBV20-1 to TRBJ2-4, with D unresolved. The V end was cut by 6 bases, the J end by 1 base, with 13 bases between. The CDR3 has 14 residues. The germline V gene encodes CDR1 DFQATT and CDR2 SNEGSKA (reference sequence). The CDR3 here is CSAAPPGAKNIQYF. CDR3 coding DNA: TGCAGTGCCGCCCCTCCCGGGGCCAAAAACATTCAGTACTTC.

This clonotype has just a few counts. The chain carries TRBV12-3 or TRBV12-4 and TRBJ1-1, with D maybe TRBD1 (5 bases). This CDR3 has 13 residues. Trimming took off 5 bases at V and 3 bases at J, with 10 bases between the two ends. The DNA of the CDR3 is TGTGCCAGCAGTCCCGGGGGGGACACTGAAGCTTTCTTT. Translation gives CASSPGGDTEAFF.

Concerning this clonotype itself: A read error is possible here, since a much larger clone lies one base away. This chain links TRBV9 with TRBJ2-7; TRBD2 is a possible D gene (5 bases). Germline V CDR1 and CDR2: SGDLS, YYNGEE. Between the trimmed V and J ends, which lost 4 bases and 0 bases, there was a span of 17 bases. The CDR3 runs to 16 residues. The CDR3 here is CASSPSLSGNSYEQYF. DNA of the CDR3: TGTGCCAGCAGCCCCAGCTTGTCGGGGAACTCCTACGAGCAGTACTTC.

As regards this clonotype: A much larger clone lies a single base off, so this may be a read error. The rearrangement uses TRBV5-6 and TRBJ1-4; a weak D match, TRBD1 (6 bases). Germline CDR1 and CDR2: SGHDT and YYEEEE. CDR3 length equals 15 residues. CDR3 sequence: CASSFYRVVNEKLLF. CDR3 DNA sequence: TGTGCCAGCAGTTTTTACAGGGTCGTTAATGAAAAACTGCTTTTT.

Comment on this clonotype: This may arise from a read error, as a much more abundant clone is one base away. V and J are TRBV2 and TRBJ1-1, with 9 bases that match TRBD1. Looked up from germline, CDR1 is SNHLY and CDR2 is FYNNEI. The CDR3 is 12 residues long. CDR3 in amino acids: CASRTGGTAAIF. As DNA, the CDR3 is TGTGCCAGCAGGACAGGGGGTACCGCGGCTATCTTT.

Points on this clonotype: This may be a read error, as it is one base from a much larger clone. The CDR3 sequence: CASSQGSLQAGNEQFF. Here the CDR3 DNA reads TGCGCCAGCAGCCAAGGCTCTTTACAAGCGGGCAATGAGCAGTTCTTC. The rearrangement links TRBV4-3 to TRBJ2-1; maybe TRBD2 (6 bases). The CDR3 sequence is 16 residues long. With 1 base removed from V and 6 bases from J, the gap between germline ends came to 16 bases. Germline V CDR1 and CDR2: LGHNA, YSLEER.

To note about this clonotype: This may be a read error: a much more frequent sequence differs by one nucleotide. A read error is likely, as this CDR3 ends without the conserved phenylalanine or tryptophan. The chain carries TRBV6-2 or TRBV6-3 and TRBJ1-1, with D unresolved. V was pared by 0 bases and J by 0 bases, with 8 bases between. The germline V gene has CDR1 MNHEY and CDR2 SVGEGT. The CDR3 totals 15 residues. CDR3 nucleotides: TGTGCCAGCAGTTACTCGACGGGCCTGAACACTGAAGCTTTCTAT. Translated: CASSYSTGLNTEAFY.

The chain carries TRBV9 and TRBJ2-3; TRBD1 matches 7 bases. CDR1 and CDR2 (germline): SGDLS, YYNGEE. CDR3 size: 15 residues. V was clipped by 0 bases and J by 2 bases; unmatched bases: 3. Here the CDR3 reads CASSVEGTDTDTQYF. CDR3 sequence (DNA): TGTGCCAGCAGCGTAGAAGGGACAGACACAGATACGCAGTATTTT. The full variable domain, rest sourced from reference TRBV9 and TRBJ2-3, is DSGVTQTPKHLITATGQRVTLRCSPRSGDLSVYWYQQSLDQGLQFLIQYYNGEERAKGNILERFSAQQFPDLHSELNLSSLELGDSALYFCASSVEGTDTDTQYFGPGTRLTVL.

The chain combines TRBV5-6 with TRBJ1-2; D gene unclear. CDR3 length: 16 residues. The ends were cut back, 1 base at V and 4 bases at J, with 17 bases in the middle. Germline values: CDR1 SGHDT, CDR2 YYEEEE. The CDR3 DNA follows: TGTGCCAGCAGCTTGCGTATAGAAGCCACCTTCTATGGCTACACCTTC. Its translation: CASSLRIEATFYGYTF. The whole variable domain, filled in from reference TRBV5-6 and TRBJ1-2, reads DAGVTQSPTHLIKTRGQQVTLRCSPKSGHDTVSWYQQALGQGPQFIFQYYEEEERQRGNFPDRFSGHQFPNYSSELNVNALLLGDSALYLCASSLRIEATFYGYTFGSGTRLTVV.

As concerns this clonotype: The junction and the germline gene differ at one end; a read error may be behind it. The J gene is TRBJ1-6, the V gene TRBV6-5, with D perhaps matching TRBD1 (5 bases). Germline V CDR1 and CDR2: MNHEY, SVGAGI. The CDR3 sequence is 15 residues long. The CDR3: CASSKFLGGNTPHHF. The DNA for the CDR3 is TGTGCCAGCAGTAAATTTCTGGGGGGGAATACACCCCACCACTTT.

This clonotype was seen at least ten times. The V gene is TRBV7-9, the J gene TRBJ2-3; no reliable D call. The CDR3 loop spans 18 amino acids. Trimming took off 4 bases at V and 3 bases at J, with 23 bases between the two ends. The germline gives CDR1 SEHNR, CDR2 FQNEAQ (reference sequence). The CDR3 is CASSYQKWVLTRTDTQYF. The CDR3, as DNA: TGTGCCAGCAGCTATCAAAAATGGGTCTTAACCAGAACAGATACGCAGTATTTT.

The chain employs TRBV27 and TRBJ1-6; D is uncertain. The CDR3 contains 14 residues. V lost 6 bases and J 5 bases, leaving 11 bases between the germline ends. Germline V CDR1 and CDR2: MNHEY, SMNVEV (reference sequence). The CDR3 protein is CASRSGTDNSPLHF. In DNA, the CDR3 is TGTGCCAGCAGGTCGGGAACAGATAATTCACCCCTCCACTTT.

To note about this clonotype: A read error may account for a junction end that differs from germline. V and J are TRBV7-6 and TRBJ2-4, with D tentatively TRBD1 (5 bases). Germline CDR1 reads SGHVS; CDR2 reads FNYEAQ. CDR3 length equals 13 residues. The CDR3 here is CASSLGSPARVHF. The DNA for the CDR3 is TGTGCCAGCAGCTTAGGGAGCCCTGCCAGGGTTCATTTC.

The chain is built from TRBV29-1 and TRBJ2-3; D is perhaps TRBD2 (6 bases). This CDR3 is 14 amino acids long. V lost 6 bases, J lost 1 base, and 14 bases lay in between. Germline loops: CDR1 SQVTM, CDR2 ANQGSEA. The CDR3 nucleotides are TGCAGCGTCGGGGACTTTTCACGCACAGATACGCAGTATTTT. Protein product: CSVGDFSRTDTQYF.

The chain combines TRBV7-6 with TRBJ1-3, with a weak D call TRBD1 (6 bases). The CDR3 runs to 15 residues. Trimming took off 5 bases at V and 3 bases at J, with 14 bases between the two ends. The germline V gene has CDR1 SGHVS and CDR2 FNYEAQ. CDR3 loop: CASSPGGAGGNTIYF. The CDR3 DNA is TGTGCCAGCAGCCCCGGGGGGGCGGGTGGAAACACCATATATTTT.

The rearrangement links TRBV29-1 to TRBJ2-1; possible D gene TRBD2, 5 bases. There are 15 residues in the CDR3. Trimming removed 0 bases from V and 6 bases from J, with 15 bases in between. Germline CDR1 reads SQVTM; CDR2 reads ANQGSEA. CDR3 coding DNA: TGCAGCGTTGAAGATCGAATACGGGGTAGCAATGAGCAGTTCTTC. Translating gives CSVEDRIRGSNEQFF.

The chain has TRBV20-1 and TRBJ2-7; D might be TRBD1 or TRBD2, each matching 6 bases. This CDR3 contains 14 residues. V gave up 5 bases and J gave up 2 bases, with 16 bases separating them. Looked up from germline, CDR1 is DFQATT and CDR2 is SNEGSKA (reference sequence). The CDR3 sequence is CSARRGRPPYEQYF. The CDR3 DNA reads TGCAGTGCTCGAAGGGGGAGGCCCCCCTACGAGCAGTACTTC.

This chain links TRBV28 with TRBJ2-7; TRBD2 matches at 9 bases. V was clipped by 4 bases and J by 6 bases; unmatched bases: 10. Germline CDR1 and CDR2: MDHEN and SYDVKM. The CDR3 is 15 amino acids. The CDR3 region has the DNA TGTGCCAGCAGTTCCGATTTAGCGGGAGCGGGCGAGCAGTACTTC. It codes for CASSSDLAGAGEQYF. Full variable domain (remainder filled in from reference TRBV28 and TRBJ2-7): DVKVTQSSRYLVKRTGEKVFLECVQDMDHENMFWYRQDPGLGLRLIYFSYDVKMKEKGDIPEGYSVSREKKERFSLILESASTNQTSMYLCASSSDLAGAGEQYFGPGTRLTVT.

A few counts support this clonotype. The chain has TRBV20-1 and TRBJ1-1, with D unclear. V was cut by 3 bases and J by 1 base, with 9 bases left in between. The V gene's germline CDR1 is DFQATT and CDR2 SNEGSKA (reference sequence). This CDR3 is 13 amino acids long. The CDR3 loop is CSARIGQNTEAFF. The CDR3 nucleotides are TGCAGTGCTAGGATCGGCCAGAACACTGAAGCTTTCTTT.

This clonotype was counted once. The J gene is TRBJ2-5, the V gene TRBV10-1; D is perhaps TRBD1 or TRBD2 (6 bases each). Germline V gene data show CDR1 as WNHNN and CDR2 as SYGVQD (reference sequence). CDR3 length: 13 amino acids. V was pared by 8 bases and J by 9 bases, with 19 bases between. The DNA for the CDR3 is TGCGCCAGCGGAGGAGGGGGGCTGGAGGCCCAGTACTTC. This gives the protein CASGGGGLEAQYF.

The V gene is TRBV3-1, the J gene TRBJ2-1; no reliable D call. Looked up from germline, CDR1 is LGHDT and CDR2 is YNNKEL (reference sequence). CDR3 length: 15 amino acids. V dropped 4 bases and J dropped 5 bases, with 15 bases sitting between them. Here the CDR3 reads CASSLGRRLHNEQFF. In DNA form, the CDR3 reads TGTGCCAGCAGCCTCGGGCGACGGCTTCACAATGAGCAGTTCTTC.

The table lists this clonotype with many counts. This chain connects TRBV7-2 to TRBJ1-5; TRBD1 matches at 10 bases. CDR3 length: 15 residues. Unmatched junction bases numbered 4, after V lost 5 bases and J lost 3 bases. Germline-derived CDR1 and CDR2 are SGHTA and FQGNSA. CDR3 residues: CASSTGQGYNQPQHF. CDR3 DNA sequence: TGTGCCAGCAGCACGGGACAGGGGTACAATCAGCCCCAGCATTTT. The full variable domain, completed using reference TRBV7-2 and TRBJ1-5, is GAGVSQSPSNKVTEKGKDVELRCDPISGHTALYWYRQSLGQGLEFLIYFQGNSAPDKSGLPSDRFSAERTGGSVSTLTIQRTQQEDSAVYLCASSTGQGYNQPQHFGDGTRLSIL.

The V gene is TRBV7-9, the J gene TRBJ2-2, with 9 nucleotides matching TRBD1. The germline gives CDR1 SEHNR, CDR2 FQNEAQ (reference sequence). The CDR3 totals 16 residues. After removal of 2 bases from V and 5 bases from J, the junction contained 6 bases not matched to a gene. The CDR3 DNA is TGTGCCAGCAGCTTAAACAGGGGGCACCCAACCGGGGAGCTGTTTTTT. This gives the protein CASSLNRGHPTGELFF.

This clonotype was picked up many times. The chain couples TRBV29-1 to TRBJ2-1, with 9 bases that match TRBD2. CDR1 and CDR2 (germline): SQVTM, ANQGSEA. The CDR3 extends over 14 amino acids. J was trimmed by 9 bases and V by 4 bases; bases with no gene match: 10. The chain's CDR3 is CSVVWTSAYGEQFF. In DNA, the CDR3 is TGCAGCGTTGTCTGGACTAGCGCCTACGGTGAGCAGTTCTTC.